This is a list of T cell receptor beta chains from one sample in a study of T cell repertoires in cytomegalovirus infection. Antigen specificity for these receptors is unknown. TCRdb passed the reads through MiXCR, listing each CDR3 protein once. The sample has 140,000 to 150,000 distinct CDR3 sequences, 32% seen once; the top ten hold 45% to 60%. The sequenced sample was CD8+ T cells from cultured PBMCs, obtained from culture after CMV antigen stimulation. Receptor source: a human donor in good health (CMV status not recorded). Some clones in this sample may be carry-over from other donors' samples. Both conserved end residues are part of each CDR3. Each record gives: D gene, clone size, V gene, J gene, CDR3 DNA, CDR3 protein. A D gene is named only where the DNA matches it firmly. Clone size is not always given. Where it is, it says once, few, many or a class for expanded clones.

d_call: .
clone_size: few
v_call: TRBV19
j_call: TRBJ1-5
cdr3_nt: TGTGCCAGTAGTATAGATGAAGGCCAACCCCAGCATTTT
cdr3_aa: CASSIDEGQPQHF

d_call: TRBD1
clone_size: .
v_call: TRBV7-3
j_call: TRBJ1-5
cdr3_nt: TGTGCCAGCAGCCCCGACAGGGGTGGCAATCAGCCCCAGCATTTT
cdr3_aa: CASSPDRGGNQPQHF

d_call: TRBD1
clone_size: .
v_call: TRBV5-1
j_call: TRBJ2-1
cdr3_nt: TGCGCCAGCACTTGGGGGGACAGGTCCTACAATGAGCAGTTCTTC
cdr3_aa: CASTWGDRSYNEQFF

d_call: .
clone_size: many
v_call: TRBV11-2
j_call: TRBJ1-4
cdr3_nt: TGTGCCAGCAGCCGATGGGGGGATCGACTGTTTTTT
cdr3_aa: CASSRWGDRLFF

d_call: .
clone_size: few
v_call: TRBV28
j_call: TRBJ2-5
cdr3_nt: TGTGCCAGCAATCAAGACCAAGAGACCCAGTACTTC
cdr3_aa: CASNQDQETQYF

d_call: .
clone_size: many
v_call: TRBV7-3
j_call: TRBJ1-5
cdr3_nt: TGTGCCAGCAGCCCCTCCACACGGCGGTACAATCAGCCCCAGCATTTT
cdr3_aa: CASSPSTRRYNQPQHF

d_call: .
clone_size: few
v_call: TRBV2
j_call: TRBJ2-3
cdr3_nt: TGTGCCAGCAGTGAAGCGGGGGGACATCCACCCTTCACAGATACGCAGTATTTT
cdr3_aa: CASSEAGGHPPFTDTQYF

d_call: .
clone_size: .
v_call: TRBV9
j_call: TRBJ2-7
cdr3_nt: TGTGCCAGCAGCTCCAGTGGTGACCTGGGGCACGAGCAGTACTTC
cdr3_aa: CASSSSGDLGHEQYF

d_call: TRBD1
clone_size: few
v_call: TRBV28
j_call: TRBJ2-2
cdr3_nt: TGTGCCAGCAGTCCGTTACAGGGGGGAAAGACCGGGGAGCTGTTTTTT
cdr3_aa: CASSPLQGGKTGELFF

d_call: .
clone_size: .
v_call: TRBV9
j_call: TRBJ2-5
cdr3_nt: TGTGCCAGCAGCGTAGCGGGAGAGACCCAGTACTTC
cdr3_aa: CASSVAGETQYF

d_call: .
clone_size: many
v_call: TRBV7-6
j_call: TRBJ2-1
cdr3_nt: TGTGCCAGCACCTCGGTACTGCCTCACAATGAGCAGTTCTTC
cdr3_aa: CASTSVLPHNEQFF

d_call: TRBD1
clone_size: .
v_call: TRBV2
j_call: TRBJ1-1
cdr3_nt: TGTGCCAGCGCGACAGGGGTGGCGCACACTGAAGCTTTCTTT
cdr3_aa: CASATGVAHTEAFF

d_call: TRBD1
clone_size: few
v_call: TRBV12-3/TRBV12-4
j_call: TRBJ1-5
cdr3_nt: TGTGCCACCGGGACAGGTCTTCAGCCCCAGCATTTT
cdr3_aa: CATGTGLQPQHF

d_call: TRBD2
clone_size: few
v_call: TRBV6-6
j_call: TRBJ2-7
cdr3_nt: TGTGCCAGCAGCCGACTCCTAGCGGGGGACAACGAGCAGTACTTC
cdr3_aa: CASSRLLAGDNEQYF

d_call: .
clone_size: .
v_call: TRBV30
j_call: TRBJ1-5
cdr3_nt: TGTGCCTGGAGTGGACTCGGGAATCAGCCCCAGCATTTT
cdr3_aa: CAWSGLGNQPQHF

d_call: .
clone_size: few
v_call: TRBV6-6
j_call: TRBJ2-7
cdr3_nt: TGTGCCAGCAGTACAAACAGGGACTCCTCCTACGAGCAGTACTTC
cdr3_aa: CASSTNRDSSYEQYF

d_call: TRBD2
clone_size: .
v_call: TRBV3-1
j_call: TRBJ2-1
cdr3_nt: TGTGCCAGCAGCCCCTACCTTAGCGGGGGTTTCAGCAGCTACAATGAGCAGTTCTTC
cdr3_aa: CASSPYLSGGFSSYNEQFF

d_call: .
clone_size: .
v_call: TRBV20-1
j_call: TRBJ1-1
cdr3_nt: TGCAGTGCTAGAGACATTACAAAGGGCACTGAAGCTTTCTTT
cdr3_aa: CSARDITKGTEAFF

d_call: .
clone_size: few
v_call: TRBV4-1
j_call: TRBJ1-5
cdr3_nt: TGCGCCAGCAGCCAAGAAGAGGCGGGGGATTCTGTCAATCAGCCCCAGCATTTT
cdr3_aa: CASSQEEAGDSVNQPQHF

d_call: .
clone_size: few
v_call: TRBV12-3/TRBV12-4
j_call: TRBJ2-1
cdr3_nt: TGTGCCAGCAGTTTAGGAGTTGCCAATGAGCAGTTCTTC
cdr3_aa: CASSLGVANEQFF

d_call: .
clone_size: few
v_call: TRBV5-6
j_call: TRBJ2-7
cdr3_nt: TGTGCCAGCAGCTCCTTCGCGGGTGATTACGAGCAGTACTTC
cdr3_aa: CASSSFAGDYEQYF

d_call: TRBD1
clone_size: .
v_call: TRBV5-4
j_call: TRBJ2-2
cdr3_nt: TGTGCCAGCAGCAGTGGACAGGGGGGGGACGGGGAGCTGTTTTTT
cdr3_aa: CASSSGQGGDGELFF

d_call: .
clone_size: many
v_call: TRBV7-3
j_call: TRBJ2-2
cdr3_nt: TGTGCCAGCAGCTCAGGGTTCACCGGGGAGCTGTTTTTT
cdr3_aa: CASSSGFTGELFF

d_call: .
clone_size: .
v_call: TRBV2
j_call: TRBJ1-2
cdr3_nt: TGTGCCAGCAGTGAGAGACAGGCAAGGAACTATGGCTACACCTTC
cdr3_aa: CASSERQARNYGYTF

d_call: .
clone_size: few
v_call: TRBV28
j_call: TRBJ1-5
cdr3_nt: TGTGCCAGCACCCCAGCTACCTATCAGCCCCAGCATTTT
cdr3_aa: CASTPATYQPQHF

d_call: .
clone_size: .
v_call: TRBV4-2
j_call: TRBJ1-1
cdr3_nt: TGTGCCAGCAGTAAGGACGGACAAGCTTTCTTT
cdr3_aa: CASSKDGQAFF

d_call: TRBD2
clone_size: few
v_call: TRBV7-7
j_call: TRBJ2-2
cdr3_nt: TGTGCCAGCAGCCTTGCCGGGACTAAAAACACCGGGGAGCTGTTTTTT
cdr3_aa: CASSLAGTKNTGELFF

d_call: TRBD1
clone_size: .
v_call: TRBV10-3
j_call: TRBJ2-1
cdr3_nt: TGTGCCATCAGTGACTCGACAGGGCGCAATGAGCAGTTCTTC
cdr3_aa: CAISDSTGRNEQFF

d_call: TRBD2
clone_size: .
v_call: TRBV4-2
j_call: TRBJ2-1
cdr3_nt: TGTGCCAGCAGCCGGGGACTAGCGGGATCCGGGGATGAGCAGTTCTTC
cdr3_aa: CASSRGLAGSGDEQFF

d_call: TRBD1
clone_size: .
v_call: TRBV12-3/TRBV12-4
j_call: TRBJ1-1
cdr3_nt: TGTGCCAGCAGTTTAGGGACAGGGCTCACTGAAGCTTTCTTT
cdr3_aa: CASSLGTGLTEAFF

d_call: .
clone_size: .
v_call: TRBV4-1
j_call: TRBJ2-7
cdr3_nt: TGCGCCAGCAGCCCCACCCTGGACTACGAGCAGTACTTC
cdr3_aa: CASSPTLDYEQYF

d_call: .
clone_size: few
v_call: TRBV14
j_call: TRBJ2-1
cdr3_nt: TGTGCCAGCGGAGTAAGCTCCTACAATGAGCAGTTCTTC
cdr3_aa: CASGVSSYNEQFF

d_call: TRBD1
clone_size: many
v_call: TRBV27
j_call: TRBJ1-2
cdr3_nt: TGTGCCAGCAGTTTACTGACAGGGGCTGGCTACACCTTC
cdr3_aa: CASSLLTGAGYTF

d_call: .
clone_size: .
v_call: TRBV4-1
j_call: TRBJ2-3
cdr3_nt: TGCGCCAGCAGCCAAGTTGCCATGGGTTTCACAGATACGCAGTATTTT
cdr3_aa: CASSQVAMGFTDTQYF

d_call: TRBD1
clone_size: few
v_call: TRBV6-5
j_call: TRBJ1-2
cdr3_nt: TGTGCCAGCTGTTCAACCCCGGGACAGGGGGCGCGGGGCTACACCTTC
cdr3_aa: CASCSTPGQGARGYTF

d_call: TRBD2
clone_size: few
v_call: TRBV6-2/TRBV6-3
j_call: TRBJ2-2
cdr3_nt: TGTGCCAGCAGTCCTCCGGGGGGACCCACCGGGGAGCTGTTTTTT
cdr3_aa: CASSPPGGPTGELFF

d_call: TRBD2
clone_size: many
v_call: TRBV7-9
j_call: TRBJ2-7
cdr3_nt: TGTGCCAGCAGCCCCGGAGGCGGGGGGGAAAGCTCCTACGAGCAGTACTTC
cdr3_aa: CASSPGGGGESSYEQYF

d_call: TRBD1
clone_size: .
v_call: TRBV6-2/TRBV6-3
j_call: TRBJ1-6
cdr3_nt: TGTGCCAGCAGTTACGGGACAGGGGGTCACTCACCCCTCCACTTT
cdr3_aa: CASSYGTGGHSPLHF

d_call: TRBD1
clone_size: .
v_call: TRBV6-4
j_call: TRBJ2-1
cdr3_nt: TGTGCCAGCAGTGCGGACAGGGGAAATGAGCAGTTCTTC
cdr3_aa: CASSADRGNEQFF

d_call: .
clone_size: many
v_call: TRBV5-6
j_call: TRBJ2-7
cdr3_nt: TGTGCCAGCAGTCACGGATCGTCGGGGGCGAACTACGAGCAGTACTTC
cdr3_aa: CASSHGSSGANYEQYF

d_call: .
clone_size: .
v_call: TRBV20-1
j_call: TRBJ2-1
cdr3_nt: TGCAGTGCTAGCCTAAAGGCGGGACCCATTTACAATGAGCAGTTCTTC
cdr3_aa: CSASLKAGPIYNEQFF

d_call: TRBD2
clone_size: .
v_call: TRBV6-1
j_call: TRBJ2-4
cdr3_nt: TGTGCCAGCAGTGAGAGGAAAATAGCGGGGGCACGGGACATTCAGTACTTC
cdr3_aa: CASSERKIAGARDIQYF